The following is a TCR beta chain sequence with its context. The data belong to a study of blood T cell repertoires in COVID-19. Germline V gives CDR1 LNHDA, CDR2 SQIVND (reference sequence). Trimming removed 7 bases from V and 5 bases from J; junction bases left unmatched: 16. The length of the CDR3 is 17 residues. Repertoires were generated with immunoSEQ multiplex PCR, while TCRdb's copy carries only in-frame clones and drops some. The sample has more than 85,000 clones; 81% are singletons. The J gene is TRBJ1-1, the V gene TRBV19; 10 nucleotides match TRBD1. The TCR comes from an elderly man with active or convalescent COVID-19. Sequencing input: peripheral blood. CDR3: CASTPGTGESFLTEAFF. CDR3 DNA: TGTGCCAGTACCCCCGGGACAGGGGAATCCTTTTTGACTGAAGCTTTCTTT. Full variable domain (missing parts from reference TRBV19 and TRBJ1-1): DGGITQSPKYLFRKEGQNVTLSCEQNLNHDAMYWYRQDPGQGLRLIYYSQIVNDFQKGDIAEGYSVSREKKESFPLTVTSAQKNPTAFYLCASTPGTGESFLTEAFFGQGTRLTVV.